The sequence of this T cell receptor beta chain was determined in a study of T cell clones after liver transplantation. For the study at large: Samples came from ITN030ST, which attempted immunosuppression withdrawal within 2 years of liver transplantation. Pre-transplant mixed lymphocyte reactions yielded third-party-reactive TCRbeta sequences as comparators for graft-donor-reactive sequences. Subjects received no induction therapy and standard immunosuppression until randomization at 12-24 months post-transplant.

Alloreactive TCRbeta sequences came from sequencing proliferating CFSE-low cells in the MLR. Pre-transplant recipient cells responded to graft donor PBMCs, splenocytes, lymph-node cells, or third-party PBMCs. TCRdb's table, derived via immunoSEQ multiplex PCR, lists solely in-frame clones and lacks some. The repertoire consists of more than 1,000 clones, with about 35% occurring once and the leading ten covering 32%. On this clone itself: Its antigen is not identified.

The CDR3 is 14 amino acids. Germline V gene sequence: CDR1 SEHNR, CDR2 FQNEAQ (reference sequence). V was cut by 1 base and J by 11 bases, with 15 bases left in between. The rearrangement joins TRBV7-9 to TRBJ1-5; D not resolved. The receptor's source is a human patient who received a liver transplant. Some of these T cells may belong to the graft donor. The specimen sequenced was CD4+ T cells from cultured PBMCs. The CDR3 nucleotides are TGTGCCAGCAGCTTAGAAGACGGGGTCGGGGCCCAGCATTTT. Its protein is CASSLEDGVGAQHF.